This is a list of T cell receptor beta chains from one sample in a study of blood T cell repertoires in COVID-19. Sequencing used immunoSEQ multiplex PCR; TCRdb keeps in-frame clones, though not all of them. The repertoire consists of tens of thousands of clones, with 88% occurring once and the leading ten covering under 6%. Sequencing was performed on peripheral blood. These receptors were obtained from a human donor in a cohort sampled during active COVID-19. The CDR3 runs from the conserved cysteine through the conserved F or W. Clone sizes are given selectively: once, few, many, or a class where the clone is expanded.

j_gene,abundance,v_gene,CDR3aa
TRBJ2-5,NA,TRBV24-1,CATSAGTGGAQTQYF
TRBJ2-2,NA,TRBV30,CAWGQNTGELFF
TRBJ2-2,few,TRBV2,CASSVQQHTGELFF
TRBJ1-1,NA,TRBV29-1,CSVGTGDGTEAFF
TRBJ1-6,few,TRBV6-5,CASSYGQAPLHF
TRBJ1-3,NA,TRBV18,CASSPQATGSGNTIYF
TRBJ2-5,NA,TRBV19,CASSIDSQETQYF
TRBJ2-5,NA,TRBV14,CASSQNRDRGYETQYF
TRBJ2-7,NA,TRBV11-1,CASSSRQLLAYEQYF
TRBJ2-7,NA,TRBV28,CASSGTGTGKGEQYF
TRBJ2-6,NA,TRBV3-1/TRBV3-2,CASSRWTSGGANVLTF
TRBJ2-3,NA,TRBV3-1/TRBV3-2,CASSSSEGPDTQYF
TRBJ2-3,NA,TRBV6-5,CASSRDRDHDTQYF
TRBJ2-3,NA,TRBV4-1,CASSQGGVPDTQYF
TRBJ2-2,NA,TRBV5-5,CASSLTETGELFF
TRBJ1-2,NA,TRBV19,CASSITGGASGYTF